Sequencing of this T cell receptor (beta chain) was carried out in a study of T-cell memory formation after mild COVID-19. Across the whole study: TCR clusters were mostly donor specific. Study observations and caveats: Day 37-peaking second-wave clones had unconfirmed SARS-CoV-2 specificity. Memory sampled before infection contained some responding clones, suggesting cross-reactive memory joined. Contracting CD4+ clones sat mainly in CM and EM; CD8+ in EMRA.

V shed 3 bases and J shed 1 base, with 9 bases lying between them. This CDR3 is built from 14 residues. Germline V gives CDR1 SGHTA, CDR2 FQGNSA. Using its own MiXCR run on the 5' RACE reads, TCRdb lists one record per CDR3 protein. The table includes approximately 300,000 distinct CDR3 sequences, less than 20% detected once. This clonotype has just a few counts. Its antigen is as yet unknown. The chain couples TRBV7-2 to TRBJ2-5; D possibly corresponds to TRBD2 (6 bases). The material sequenced was PBMCs or a T cell subset sorted from them (not recorded which). The TCR comes from a man between 18 and 35 years old who had mild COVID-19 (a few samples of this study predate the infection). Cell type and time point are not known. CDR3 sequence reads: CASSFGSLQETQYF. The CDR3 nucleotides are TGTGCCAGCAGCTTCGGGAGTCTCCAAGAGACCCAGTACTTC.